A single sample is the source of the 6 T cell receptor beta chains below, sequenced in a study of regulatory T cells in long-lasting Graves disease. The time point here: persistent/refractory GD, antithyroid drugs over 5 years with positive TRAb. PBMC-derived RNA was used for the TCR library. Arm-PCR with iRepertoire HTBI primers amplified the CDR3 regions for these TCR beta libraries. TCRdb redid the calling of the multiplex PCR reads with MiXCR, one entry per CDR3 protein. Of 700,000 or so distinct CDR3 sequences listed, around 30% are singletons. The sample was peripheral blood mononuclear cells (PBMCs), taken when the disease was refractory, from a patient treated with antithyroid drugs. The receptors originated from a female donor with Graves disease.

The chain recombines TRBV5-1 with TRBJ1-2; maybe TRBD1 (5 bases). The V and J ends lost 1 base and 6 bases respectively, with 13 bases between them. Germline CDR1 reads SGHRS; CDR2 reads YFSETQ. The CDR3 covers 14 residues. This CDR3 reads CASSLLQGLDGYTF. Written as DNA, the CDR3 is TGCGCCAGCAGCTTGCTCCAGGGATTGGATGGCTACACCTTC.

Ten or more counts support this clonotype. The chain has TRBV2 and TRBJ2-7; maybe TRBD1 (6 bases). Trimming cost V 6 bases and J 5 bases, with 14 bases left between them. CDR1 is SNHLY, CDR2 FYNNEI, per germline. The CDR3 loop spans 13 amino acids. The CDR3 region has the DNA TGTGCCAGCAGCGACACAGGGTGGGACGAGCAGTACTTC. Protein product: CASSDTGWDEQYF. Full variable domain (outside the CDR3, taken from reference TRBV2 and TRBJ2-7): EPEVTQTPSHQVTQMGQEVILRCVPISNHLYFYWYRQILGQKVEFLVSFYNNEISEKSEIFDDQFSVERPDGSNFTLKIRSTKLEDSAMYFCASSDTGWDEQYFGPGTRLTVT.

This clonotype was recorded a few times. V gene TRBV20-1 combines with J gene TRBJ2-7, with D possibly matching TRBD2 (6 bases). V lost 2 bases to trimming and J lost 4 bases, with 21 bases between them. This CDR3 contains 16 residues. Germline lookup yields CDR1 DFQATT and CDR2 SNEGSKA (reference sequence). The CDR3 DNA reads TGCAGTGCTAGACCTCCGATTAGCGGAACTATTTACGAGCAGTACTTC. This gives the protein CSARPPISGTIYEQYF.

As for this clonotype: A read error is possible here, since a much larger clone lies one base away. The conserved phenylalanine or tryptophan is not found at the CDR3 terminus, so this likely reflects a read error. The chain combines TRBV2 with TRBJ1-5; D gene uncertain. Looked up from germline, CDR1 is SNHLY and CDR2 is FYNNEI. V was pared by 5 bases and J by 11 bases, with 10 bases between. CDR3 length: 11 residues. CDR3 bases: TGTGCCAGCAGTCGGGAACAAGCCCAGCATCTT. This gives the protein CASSREQAQHL.

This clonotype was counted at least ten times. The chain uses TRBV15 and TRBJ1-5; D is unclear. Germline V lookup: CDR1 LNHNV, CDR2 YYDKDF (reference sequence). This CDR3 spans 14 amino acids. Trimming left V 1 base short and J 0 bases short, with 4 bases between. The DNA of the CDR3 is TGTGCCACCAGCAGAGGACGTAGCAATCAGCCCCAGCATTTT. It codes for CATSRGRSNQPQHF. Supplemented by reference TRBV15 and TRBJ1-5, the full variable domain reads DAMVIQNPRYQVTQFGKPVTLSCSQTLNHNVMYWYQQKSSQAPKLLFHYYDKDFNNEADTPDNFQSRRPNTSFCFLDIRSPGLGDTAMYLCATSRGRSNQPQHFGDGTRLSIL.

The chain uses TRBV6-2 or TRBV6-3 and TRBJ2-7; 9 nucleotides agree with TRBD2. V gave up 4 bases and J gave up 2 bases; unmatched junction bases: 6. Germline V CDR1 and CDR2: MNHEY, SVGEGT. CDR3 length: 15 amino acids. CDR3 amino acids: CASSSELAGPYEQYF. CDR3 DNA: TGTGCCAGCAGTTCCGAACTAGCGGGCCCCTACGAGCAGTACTTC.